These T cell receptor beta chains were read from a single sample in a study of cytomegalovirus exposure and HLA in healthy donors. Repertoires were generated with immunoSEQ multiplex PCR, while TCRdb's copy carries only in-frame clones and drops some. This sample has about 150,000 clones, with 73% found just once. The sequenced sample consisted of PBMCs. The receptors were gathered from a woman under 30 in good health and CMV-seronegative. The CDR3 runs from the conserved cysteine through the conserved F or W. Each record gives: J gene, V gene, D gene, clone size, CDR3 protein, CDR3 DNA. A D gene is named only where the DNA matches it firmly. Clone size is shown for a subset of rows, as once, few, many or a class of expanded clone.

>TRBJ2-1|TRBV9|.|.
CASSVYFNEQFF
TGTGCCAGCAGCGTATATTTCAATGAGCAGTTCTTC
>TRBJ1-1|TRBV5-4|.|few
CASSLEQNTEAFF
TGTGCCAGCAGCTTGGAACAGAACACTGAAGCTTTCTTT
>TRBJ1-1|TRBV5-1|TRBD1|.
CASSRQGAVTEAFF
TGCGCCAGCAGCCGACAGGGGGCGGTCACTGAAGCTTTCTTT
>TRBJ2-5|TRBV5-1|TRBD1|.
CASSVPQGAMGETQYF
TGCGCCAGCAGCGTCCCACAGGGGGCTATGGGGGAGACCCAGTACTTC
>TRBJ2-1|TRBV7-2|.|.
CASSLFLDRERNEQFF
TGTGCCAGCAGCTTATTTTTGGACAGAGAAAGGAATGAGCAGTTCTTC
>TRBJ2-5|TRBV11-3|TRBD1|.
CASSRSRGQGETQYF
TGTGCCAGCAGCCGCTCCAGGGGGCAGGGAGAGACCCAGTACTTC
>TRBJ2-7|TRBV5-6|.|.
CASSLETPYEQYF
TGTGCCAGCAGCTTGGAAACACCTTACGAGCAGTACTTC
>TRBJ2-7|TRBV5-1|TRBD1|.
CASSLSTQGAPYEQYF
TGCGCCAGCAGCTTGTCAACACAGGGGGCTCCCTACGAGCAGTACTTC
>TRBJ2-1|TRBV5-6|TRBD2|once
CASSFGGSNEQFF
TGTGCCAGCAGCTTCGGCGGGAGCAATGAGCAGTTCTTC
>TRBJ1-1|TRBV4-3|TRBD1|.
CASSQRGTANTEAFF
TGCGCCAGCAGCCAACGCGGGACAGCGAACACTGAAGCTTTCTTT
>TRBJ1-1|TRBV2|.|.
CASRPQGKNTEAFF
TGTGCCAGCAGACCTCAGGGAAAGAACACTGAAGCTTTCTTT
>TRBJ2-5|TRBV11-3|TRBD1|.
CASSSDRVRETQYF
TGTGCCAGCAGTTCGGACAGGGTGCGAGAGACCCAGTACTTC
>TRBJ1-4|TRBV15|.|.
CATSRDRGTNEKLFF
TGTGCCACCAGCAGAGACAGGGGAACTAATGAAAAACTGTTTTTT
>TRBJ1-1|TRBV11-3|.|.
CASSSGGTEAFF
TGTGCCAGCAGCTCCGGGGGTACTGAAGCTTTCTTT
>TRBJ2-6|TRBV4-3|.|.
CASGQGSGAGANVLTF
TGCGCCAGCGGCCAAGGGTCAGGTGCTGGGGCCAACGTCCTGACTTTC
>TRBJ2-1|TRBV18|TRBD2|.
CASSPPTSGRGYNEQFF
TGTGCCAGCTCACCACCGACTAGCGGGAGAGGCTACAATGAGCAGTTCTTC
>TRBJ1-2|TRBV4-1|TRBD1|.
CASSQGQGGIGYGYTF
TGCGCCAGCAGCCAGGGACAGGGGGGCATTGGCTATGGCTACACCTTC
>TRBJ1-4|TRBV4-3|TRBD1|few
CASSLLGQATNEKLFF
TGCGCCAGCAGCCTCCTCGGACAGGCAACTAATGAAAAACTGTTTTTT
>TRBJ1-6|TRBV15|TRBD1|few
CATSRGQGSNSPLHF
TGTGCCACCAGCCGAGGACAGGGAAGTAATTCACCCCTCCACTTT
>TRBJ1-2|TRBV5-5|.|.
CASNPHRDYSGYTF
TGTGCCAGCAATCCACACCGGGACTACTCTGGCTACACCTTC
>TRBJ1-5|TRBV6-1|.|few
CASSEIQKSSQHF
TGTGCCAGCAGTGAGATCCAGAAGTCGTCCCAGCATTTT
>TRBJ1-2|TRBV2|.|.
CASSVNNPYGYTF
TGTGCCAGCAGTGTAAACAACCCGTATGGCTACACCTTC
>TRBJ2-5|TRBV7-9|TRBD1|.
CASSVSRTGRTETQYF
TGTGCCAGCAGCGTCTCTCGGACAGGGCGTACGGAGACCCAGTACTTC
>TRBJ1-2|TRBV6-6|TRBD1|.
CASSSDRDAAYGYTF
TGTGCCAGCAGTTCGGACAGGGATGCGGCCTATGGCTACACCTTC
>TRBJ2-1|TRBV11-2|TRBD1|few
CASSLDGTGYNEQFF
TGTGCCAGCAGCTTAGATGGGACAGGCTACAATGAGCAGTTCTTC
>TRBJ1-1|TRBV6-6|.|.
CASSWEGVNTEAFF
TGTGCCAGCAGTTGGGAGGGAGTTAACACTGAAGCTTTCTTT
>TRBJ1-2|TRBV19|.|.
CASSTRQINGGYTF
TGTGCCAGTAGTACGAGACAGATAAACGGTGGCTACACCTTC
>TRBJ2-2|TRBV6-5|.|.
CASSYGRRRDTGELFF
TGTGCCAGCAGTTACGGGCGGAGGAGGGACACCGGGGAGCTGTTTTTT
>TRBJ1-2|TRBV30|TRBD1|.
CAWSAPGGYLRGVGYTF
TGTGCCTGGAGCGCCCCAGGGGGATATCTGAGGGGGGTTGGATACACCTTC
>TRBJ1-1|TRBV7-2|TRBD1|.
CASSPRMGQGAGLTEAFF
TGTGCCAGCAGCCCGCGGATGGGACAGGGGGCTGGACTCACTGAAGCTTTCTTT
>TRBJ2-6|TRBV5-4|TRBD1|.
CASSTGTGFSGANGLTF
TGTGCCAGCAGCACCGGGACAGGGTTCTCTGGGGCCAACGGCCTGACTTTC
>TRBJ2-1|TRBV5-1|TRBD2|few
CASRLAGGDEQFF
TGCGCCAGCAGACTAGCGGGAGGGGATGAGCAGTTCTTC
>TRBJ1-3|TRBV4-2|.|.
CASSQEEGNTIYF
TGTGCCAGCAGCCAAGAGGAGGGAAACACCATATATTTT
>TRBJ2-2|TRBV4-2|.|.
CASSQEATTGGELFF
TGTGCCAGCAGCCAAGAGGCTACGACAGGCGGGGAGCTGTTTTTT
>TRBJ2-1|TRBV27|.|.
CASSLPGSHARNEQFF
TGTGCCAGCAGTTTACCCGGGTCACATGCCCGGAATGAGCAGTTCTTC
>TRBJ1-2|TRBV6-6|.|.
CASAPGTTNYGYTF
TGTGCCAGCGCCCCCGGGACAACTAACTATGGCTACACCTTC
>TRBJ2-7|TRBV27|.|few
CASSLRWTGDYEQYF
TGTGCCAGCAGCCTACGTTGGACGGGGGACTACGAGCAGTACTTC
>TRBJ2-3|TRBV7-9|TRBD1|few
CASSRQGTSRTDTQYF
TGTGCCAGCAGCCGACAGGGGACCTCACGGACAGATACGCAGTATTTT
>TRBJ2-6|TRBV28|.|once
CASSFGGSRYSGANVLTF
TGTGCCAGCAGTTTTGGTGGCTCGAGGTACTCTGGGGCCAACGTCCTGACTTTC
>TRBJ2-7|TRBV9|TRBD2|.
CASSVGGSGGAYEQYF
TGTGCCAGCAGCGTAGGGGGTAGCGGGGGGGCCTACGAGCAGTACTTC
>TRBJ1-3|TRBV28|.|.
CASLRDSGNTIYF
TGTGCCAGCCTACGGGACTCTGGAAACACCATATATTTT
>TRBJ1-1|TRBV28|.|.
CASSLSGDPEAFF
TGTGCCAGCAGTTTGTCAGGGGACCCTGAAGCTTTCTTT
>TRBJ2-1|TRBV19|TRBD1|few
CASSIGQGVQDEQFF
TGTGCCAGTAGTATTGGGCAGGGGGTCCAGGATGAGCAGTTCTTC
>TRBJ1-1|TRBV2|TRBD1|.
CASTQTGRNTEAFF
TGTGCCAGCACCCAGACAGGGAGGAACACTGAAGCTTTCTTT
>TRBJ1-4|TRBV5-1|TRBD1|.
CASSLDRGWEKLFF
TGCGCCAGCAGCTTGGACAGGGGATGGGAAAAACTGTTTTTT
>TRBJ2-5|TRBV5-8|TRBD2|.
CASSLLLAETQYF
TGTGCCAGCAGCTTGTTACTAGCGGAGACCCAGTACTTC
>TRBJ2-7|TRBV5-4|TRBD2|.
CASSPQRGGTYEQYF
TGTGCCAGCAGCCCCCAGCGGGGGGGAACCTACGAGCAGTACTTC
>TRBJ2-3|TRBV6-5|TRBD2|.
CASSLAPSTDTQYF
TGTGCCAGCTCACTAGCGCCTAGCACAGATACGCAGTATTTT
>TRBJ2-1|TRBV7-6|TRBD2|.
CASSFGSGGGFYNSSYNEQFF
TGTGCCAGCAGCTTTGGATCGGGGGGAGGCTTTTACAACAGCTCCTACAATGAGCAGTTCTTC
>TRBJ2-5|TRBV6-5|.|.
CASSSKETQYF
TGTGCCAGCAGTTCAAAAGAGACCCAGTACTTC
>TRBJ2-1|TRBV5-3|TRBD1|.
CANPKGRDRALSEQFF
TGTGCCAACCCGAAGGGCCGGGACAGGGCCCTGAGTGAGCAGTTCTTC
>TRBJ1-1|TRBV11-3|TRBD1|few
CASSLDDRGRAFF
TGTGCCAGCAGCTTAGACGACAGGGGAAGGGCTTTCTTT